The next 22 T cell receptor beta chains were all read from a single sample in a study of response to subunit inactivated influenza vaccine. TCRdb processed the RT-PCR reads anew with MiXCR; each CDR3 protein has one entry. The data show 550,000 to 800,000 distinct CDR3 sequences, around 16% seen once. The material sequenced was PBMCs from blood, taken roughly 12 days after vaccination. The receptors stem from a man aged 50 to 60 who received an inactivated influenza vaccine.

The rearrangement uses TRBV19 and TRBJ2-1, with 11 nucleotides matching TRBD2. Looked up from germline, CDR1 is LNHDA and CDR2 is SQIVND (reference sequence). The CDR3 covers 16 residues. Trimming at V came to 0 bases and at J to 4 bases, leaving 2 bases not matched to a gene. CDR3 coding DNA: TGTGCCAGTAGTATAGATGGGACTAGCGGTTACAATGAGCAGTTCTTC. This gives the protein CASSIDGTSGYNEQFF.

This clonotype occurred a few times. The chain employs TRBV19 and TRBJ2-1, with 10 nucleotides matching TRBD1. The germline CDR1 and CDR2 sequences are LNHDA and SQIVND (reference sequence). The CDR3 has 14 amino acids. Trimming cost V 11 bases and J 4 bases; bases outside gene matches: 8. The CDR3 coding sequence is TGTGCCTCCGACAGGGGGCTTTATTACAATGAGCAGTTCTTC. As protein: CASDRGLYYNEQFF. The whole variable domain, remainder taken from reference TRBV19 and TRBJ2-1, is DGGITQSPKYLFRKEGQNVTLSCEQNLNHDAMYWYRQDPGQGLRLIYYSQIVNDFQKGDIAEGYSVSREKKESFPLTVTSAQKNPTAFYLCASDRGLYYNEQFFGPGTRLTVL.

Comment on this clonotype: The junction and the germline gene differ at one end; a read error may be behind it. The V call is TRBV20-1, the J call TRBJ1-2; 7 positions agree with TRBD1. The length of the CDR3 is 16 residues. Germline-derived CDR1 and CDR2 are DFQATT and SNEGSKA (reference sequence). The DNA of the CDR3 is TGCTGTGCTAGATACAGACAGGGTGGATTAAAGGATGGCTACACCTTC. Translated, it gives CCARYRQGGLKDGYTF.

This clonotype appeared a few times. The rearrangement uses TRBV3-1 and TRBJ2-1; D unresolved. This CDR3 region has 13 residues. Germline values: CDR1 LGHDT, CDR2 YNNKEL (reference sequence). V lost 0 bases to trimming and J lost 9 bases, with 9 bases between them. CDR3 sequence reads: CASSQDPQSEQFF. The CDR3 DNA sequence: TGTGCCAGCAGCCAAGATCCCCAGTCTGAGCAGTTCTTC.

There are a few counts of this clonotype. This chain links TRBV13 with TRBJ2-7; D is perhaps TRBD1 (5 bases). Germline V CDR1 and CDR2: PRHDT, FYEKMQ (reference sequence). The length of the CDR3 is 14 residues. V was cut by 5 bases and J by 7 bases, with 18 bases left in between. The CDR3 bases are TGTGCCAGCAGCCTCGGACCCCGGACAAGAGAGCAGTACTTC. Amino acids: CASSLGPRTREQYF. Supplemented by reference TRBV13 and TRBJ2-7, the full variable domain reads AAGVIQSPRHLIKEKRETATLKCYPIPRHDTVYWYQQGPGQDPQFLISFYEKMQSDKGSIPDRFSAQQFSDYHSELNMSSLELGDSALYFCASSLGPRTREQYFGPGTRLTVT.

This clonotype occurred many times. The CDR3 DNA sequence: TGTGCCAGCAGCCCATGGGGAAATGAGCAGTTCTTC. It encodes CASSPWGNEQFF. The chain combines TRBV7-2 with TRBJ2-1; D not resolved. CDR1 and CDR2 from the germline V gene are SGHTA and FQGNSA. The CDR3 contains 12 residues. Trimming took 5 bases from V and 7 from J, leaving 9 bases between them.

The chain combines TRBV2 with TRBJ2-5; TRBD1 matches 9 bases. The CDR3 totals 13 residues. Looked up from germline, CDR1 is SNHLY and CDR2 is FYNNEI. Unmatched junction bases numbered 3, after V lost 6 bases and J lost 4 bases. The CDR3 coding sequence is TGTGCCAGCAGGAGGACAGGGGCAGAGACCCAGTACTTC. Translated: CASRRTGAETQYF.

V is TRBV20-1 and J is TRBJ2-3; 12 bases map to TRBD2. The J segment lost 10 bases and the V segment lost 1 base, leaving 12 bases of the junction unmatched. Germline V gene sequence: CDR1 DFQATT, CDR2 SNEGSKA (reference sequence). This CDR3 is 16 amino acids long. CDR3 in DNA: TGCAGTGCTAGAGGTACTAGCGGGGGGCTCCGAAGCCCGCAGTATTTT. Protein product: CSARGTSGGLRSPQYF.

This clonotype was seen repeatedly, ten times or more. The chain employs TRBV29-1 and TRBJ2-7; D gene unclear. The CDR3 is made up of 14 amino acids. The ends were cut back, 2 bases at V and 0 bases at J, with 11 bases in the middle. Looked up from germline, CDR1 is SQVTM and CDR2 is ANQGSEA. The CDR3 sequence: CSVEKGRNSYEQYF. CDR3 DNA sequence: TGCAGCGTTGAAAAGGGTCGGAACTCCTACGAGCAGTACTTC.

This clonotype has a handful of counts. The chain carries TRBV6-2 or TRBV6-3 and TRBJ2-7; 9 bases are shared with TRBD1. With 6 bases clipped from V and 4 bases from J, the junction kept 16 bases outside the gene matches. The CDR3 is made up of 17 amino acids. Germline lookup yields CDR1 MNHEY and CDR2 SVGEGT. The CDR3 sequence is CASRAGTGKPSEYEQYF. The CDR3 DNA reads as TGTGCCAGCAGGGCCGGGACAGGGAAACCCTCTGAATACGAGCAGTACTTC.

This clonotype was picked up a small number of times. This rearrangement joins TRBV20-1 to TRBJ2-5; 7 nucleotides line up with TRBD1. CDR1 and CDR2 (germline): DFQATT, SNEGSKA (reference sequence). V lost 1 base to trimming and J lost 3 bases; unmatched junction nucleotides: 5. The CDR3 has 14 residues. The CDR3 DNA is TGCAGTGCTAGAGCCGGGACAGCGAAAGAGACCCAGTACTTC. Its translation: CSARAGTAKETQYF.

This clonotype was counted many times. The DNA for the CDR3 is TGTGCCACCAGCAGGTGGAACGAGCAGTACTTC. Translating it yields CATSRWNEQYF. The chain uses TRBV15 and TRBJ2-7; unclear D gene. The CDR3 contains 11 residues. The V end was cut by 3 bases, the J end by 5 bases, with 5 bases between. Germline CDR1 is LNHNV and CDR2 is YYDKDF (reference sequence).

The chain joins TRBV5-1 to TRBJ2-7; D is unclear. CDR1 is SGHRS, CDR2 YFSETQ, per germline. The CDR3 spans 15 residues. Trimming stripped 2 bases from V and 0 bases from J, with 12 bases between. The CDR3 bases are TGCGCCAGCAGCTTAAGTACACTGAACTCCTACGAGCAGTACTTC. Its translation: CASSLSTLNSYEQYF.

There are a few counts of this clonotype. The gene calls are TRBV7-2 and TRBJ2-5; maybe TRBD2 (6 bases). CDR1 is SGHTA and CDR2 is FQGNSA in the germline V gene. The CDR3 extends over 15 amino acids. Trimming removed 3 bases from V and 1 base from J, with 12 bases in between. For the CDR3, the DNA is TGTGCCAGCAGCTTCCAGCGGGCCCTCCAAGAGACCCAGTACTTC. The encoded protein is CASSFQRALQETQYF.

This clonotype was counted a few times. This chain connects TRBV10-3 to TRBJ2-2; the match to TRBD2 covers 7 bases. V shed 7 bases, J shed 0 bases, and the junction held 2 bases outside the gene matches. This CDR3 has 14 residues. The germline V gene has CDR1 ENHRY and CDR2 SYGVKD. The CDR3 spells CAINSGANTGELFF. CDR3 nucleotide sequence: TGTGCCATCAACAGCGGGGCGAACACCGGGGAGCTGTTTTTT.

This clonotype has more than one count but fewer than ten. The chain uses TRBV6-1 and TRBJ2-1; D is possibly TRBD1 (6 bases). Germline V gene data show CDR1 as MNHNS and CDR2 as SASEGT. The V end lost 6 bases, the J end lost 4 bases, and 13 bases lay between the germline ends. The CDR3 is made up of 14 amino acids. CDR3 DNA sequence: TGTGCCAGCAGGAAGGACAGCTTTTACAATGAGCAGTTCTTC. As protein: CASRKDSFYNEQFF.

This clonotype was observed a few times. The chain employs TRBV3-1 and TRBJ2-2, with 10 bases lining up with TRBD1. Trimming removed 6 bases from V and 1 base from J; junction bases left unmatched: 2. CDR3 length equals 15 residues. Germline values: CDR1 LGHDT, CDR2 YNNKEL (reference sequence). CDR3 bases: TGTGCCAGCAGGGGACAGGGGAAGAACACCGGGGAGCTGTTTTTT. Protein product: CASRGQGKNTGELFF.

This chain links TRBV24-1 with TRBJ2-1; possibly TRBD1 for D (5 bases). Trimming shortened V by 5 bases and J by 4 bases, and 11 bases separated the two germline ends. CDR1 is KGHDR, CDR2 SFDVKD, per germline. There are 14 residues in the CDR3. The DNA of the CDR3 is TGTGCCACCAGTGGCAGGGTAGGATACAATGAGCAGTTCTTC. Its translation: CATSGRVGYNEQFF.

This clonotype was seen many times. This chain links TRBV6-1 with TRBJ1-5, with D unresolved. There are 14 residues in the CDR3. Germline V lookup: CDR1 MNHNS, CDR2 SASEGT. Trimming left V 2 bases short and J 4 bases short, with 9 bases between. CDR3 sequence: CASSENPVNQPQHF. The CDR3 DNA follows: TGTGCCAGCAGTGAAAACCCAGTAAATCAGCCCCAGCATTTT.

The chain joins TRBV5-1 to TRBJ2-1; 7 bases fit TRBD2. The J segment lost 6 bases and the V segment lost 2 bases, leaving 14 bases of the junction unmatched. CDR1 and CDR2 from the germline V gene are SGHRS and YFSETQ. CDR3 size: 17 residues. The CDR3: CASSLNSGREFGNEQFF. The CDR3 DNA reads TGCGCCAGCAGCTTAAATTCGGGGCGGGAGTTCGGCAATGAGCAGTTCTTC.

The table lists this clonotype with many counts. The chain links TRBV6-1 to TRBJ1-2; 7 bases agree with TRBD1. This CDR3 comprises 14 residues. The J segment lost 4 bases and the V segment lost 5 bases, leaving 7 bases of the junction unmatched. Germline lookup yields CDR1 MNHNS and CDR2 SASEGT. CDR3 coding DNA: TGTGCCAGCAGTCGGGACAGCCACTTCTATGGCTACACCTTC. The encoded protein is CASSRDSHFYGYTF.

The rearrangement links TRBV6-1 to TRBJ2-3; 9 bases align to TRBD1. Germline CDR1 is MNHNS and CDR2 is SASEGT. The J segment lost 3 bases and the V segment lost 8 bases, leaving 6 bases of the junction unmatched. CDR3 length equals 14 residues. CDR3 sequence (DNA): TGTGCCAGCGCATTAGGGACAGGGACAGATACGCAGTATTTT. Amino acids: CASALGTGTDTQYF.